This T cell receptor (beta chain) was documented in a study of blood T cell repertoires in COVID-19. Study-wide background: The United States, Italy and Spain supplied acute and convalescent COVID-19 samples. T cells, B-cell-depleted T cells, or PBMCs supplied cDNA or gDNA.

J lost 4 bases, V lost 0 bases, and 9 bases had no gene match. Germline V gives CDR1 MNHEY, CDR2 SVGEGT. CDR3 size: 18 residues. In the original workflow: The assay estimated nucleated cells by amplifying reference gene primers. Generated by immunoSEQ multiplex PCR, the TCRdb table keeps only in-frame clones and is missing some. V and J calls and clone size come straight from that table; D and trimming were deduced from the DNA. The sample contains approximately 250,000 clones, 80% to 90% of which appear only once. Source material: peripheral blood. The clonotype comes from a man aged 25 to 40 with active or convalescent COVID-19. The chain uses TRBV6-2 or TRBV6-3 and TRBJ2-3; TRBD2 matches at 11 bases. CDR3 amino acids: CASSYSPVAGGPPDTQYF. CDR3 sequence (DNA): TGTGCCAGCAGTTACTCTCCGGTAGCGGGGGGGCCACCAGATACGCAGTATTTT.